Only a few counts were recorded for the clone carrying this T cell receptor beta chain. This sample was taken from a study of blood T cell repertoires in COVID-19. The overall study: There were acute and convalescent COVID-19 samples, and they came from the United States, Italy and Spain. From T cells, B-cell-depleted T cells, or PBMCs came the material, which was cDNA or gDNA.

In the original analysis: Reference gene primer amplification gave nucleated cell count estimates. Data came from immunoSEQ multiplex PCR; TCRdb stores just in-frame clones and leaves some out. That table gives V, J and clone size, and the DNA gave D and trimming. Found here are some 150,000 clones, around 87% of them singletons; the top ten hold less than 4.5%. The CDR3 has 15 residues. V lost 2 bases, J lost 2 bases, and 13 bases lay in between. The germline CDR1 and CDR2 sequences are SEHNR and FQNEAQ (reference sequence). The sequence derives from a woman aged 60-70 years with active or convalescent COVID-19. The chain is built from TRBV7-9 and TRBJ2-7, with D perhaps TRBD1 (5 bases). Sequencing used peripheral blood. The CDR3 DNA reads TGTGCCAGCAGCTTATCCCGTACAGGCCCCTACGAGCAGTACTTC. It encodes CASSLSRTGPYEQYF.